This entry concerns a single T cell receptor (beta chain). This sample was included in a study of blood T cells in healthy people across ages. There are 15 residues in the CDR3. Germline-derived CDR1 and CDR2 are SGDLS and YYNGEE. V lost 2 bases and J 2 bases, leaving 10 bases between the germline ends. The use of a sample-barcoded 5' primer and a J-beta primer mix characterized a second PCR of about 7 to 12 cycles. A template-switch adaptor containing 12 random nucleotides labeled each cDNA molecule. All samples yielded 2.5 million or more CDR3-containing paired-end reads. TCRdb independently ran MiXCR on the 5' RACE reads; one entry per CDR3 protein. The repertoire holds over a million distinct CDR3 sequences, less than 25% seen once, with less than 0.75% in the top ten. This sample was shared with a second study, whose subject was T cells of mothers and their children. In that study: Comparable shaping of TCR recombination output by thymic selection was observed in related and unrelated pairs.

The sample consisted of blood. This TCR was sampled from a girl aged 2-10 years in good health. This chain uses TRBV9 with TRBJ2-2; the D gene is possibly TRBD2 (5 bases). The CDR3 nucleotides are TGTGCCAGCAGCGTGATAGCGACTAACACCGGGGAGCTGTTTTTT. Translated: CASSVIATNTGELFF.